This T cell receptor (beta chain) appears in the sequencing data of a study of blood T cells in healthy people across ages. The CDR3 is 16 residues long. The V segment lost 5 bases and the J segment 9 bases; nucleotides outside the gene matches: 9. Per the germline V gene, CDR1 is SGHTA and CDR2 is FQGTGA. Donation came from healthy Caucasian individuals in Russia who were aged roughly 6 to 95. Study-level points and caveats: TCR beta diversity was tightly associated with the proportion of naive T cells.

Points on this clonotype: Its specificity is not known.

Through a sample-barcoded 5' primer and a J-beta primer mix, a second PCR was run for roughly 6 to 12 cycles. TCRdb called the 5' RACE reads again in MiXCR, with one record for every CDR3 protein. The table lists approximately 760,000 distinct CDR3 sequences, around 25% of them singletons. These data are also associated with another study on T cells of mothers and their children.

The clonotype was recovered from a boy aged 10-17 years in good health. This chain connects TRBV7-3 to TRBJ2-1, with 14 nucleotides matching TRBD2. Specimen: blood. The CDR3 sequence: CASSQQGTSGGGEQFF. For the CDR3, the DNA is TGTGCCAGCAGCCAACAGGGGACTAGCGGGGGTGGTGAGCAGTTCTTC.